The clone carrying this TCR beta chain was found a few times. This specimen comes from a study of early T cells in non-severe SARS-CoV-2 infection. CDR3 length equals 15 residues. Trimming took off 6 bases at V and 6 bases at J, with 21 bases between the two ends. Per germline, CDR1 MGHDK and CDR2 SYGVNS. TCRdb re-called the 5' RACE reads with MiXCR, one entry per CDR3 protein. The profile shows over 50,000 distinct CDR3 sequences, roughly 7.8% of them singletons. The sequenced sample was whole blood, obtained at baseline. The J gene is TRBJ2-7, the V gene TRBV25-1; D tentatively fits TRBD1 or TRBD2 (5 bases each). The TCR comes from an adult who was a healthcare worker with PCR-confirmed SARS-CoV-2 infection or an uninfected control (not recorded which). CDR3 amino acids: CASRPPGATWGEQYF. In DNA form, the CDR3 reads TGTGCCAGCAGACCTCCCGGGGCGACATGGGGCGAGCAGTACTTC.